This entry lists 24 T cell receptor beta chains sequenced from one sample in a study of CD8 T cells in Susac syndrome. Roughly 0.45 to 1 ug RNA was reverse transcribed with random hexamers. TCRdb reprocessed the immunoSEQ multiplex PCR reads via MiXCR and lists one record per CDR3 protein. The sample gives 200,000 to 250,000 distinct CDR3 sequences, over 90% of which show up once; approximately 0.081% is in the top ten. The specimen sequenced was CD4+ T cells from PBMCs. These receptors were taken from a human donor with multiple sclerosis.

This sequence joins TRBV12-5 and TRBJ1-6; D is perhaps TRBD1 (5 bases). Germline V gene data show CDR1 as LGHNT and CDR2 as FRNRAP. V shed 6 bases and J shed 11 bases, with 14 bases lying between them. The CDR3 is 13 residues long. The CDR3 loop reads CASGWTRGAPLHF. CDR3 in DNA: TGTGCTAGTGGCTGGACCCGAGGGGCACCCCTCCACTTT.

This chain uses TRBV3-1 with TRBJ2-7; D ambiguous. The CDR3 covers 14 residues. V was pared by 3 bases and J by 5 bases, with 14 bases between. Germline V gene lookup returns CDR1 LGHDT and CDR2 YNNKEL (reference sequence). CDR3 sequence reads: CASSHGLAQDEQYV. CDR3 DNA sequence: TGTGCCAGCAGCCACGGCCTGGCCCAGGACGAGCAGTACGTC.

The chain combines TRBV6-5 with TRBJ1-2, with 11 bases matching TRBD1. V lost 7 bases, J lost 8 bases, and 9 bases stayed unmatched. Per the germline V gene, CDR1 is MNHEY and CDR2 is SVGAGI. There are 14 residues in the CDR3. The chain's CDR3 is CASTRTGGERGYTF. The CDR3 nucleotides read TGTGCCAGCACGCGGACAGGGGGCGAGAGGGGCTACACCTTC.

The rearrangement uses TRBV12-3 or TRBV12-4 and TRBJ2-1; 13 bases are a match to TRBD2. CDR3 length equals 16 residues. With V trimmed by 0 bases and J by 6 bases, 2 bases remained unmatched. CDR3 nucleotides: TGTGCCAGCAGTTTAGCGGGACTAGCGGGGTCCAATGAGCAGTTCTTC. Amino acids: CASSLAGLAGSNEQFF.

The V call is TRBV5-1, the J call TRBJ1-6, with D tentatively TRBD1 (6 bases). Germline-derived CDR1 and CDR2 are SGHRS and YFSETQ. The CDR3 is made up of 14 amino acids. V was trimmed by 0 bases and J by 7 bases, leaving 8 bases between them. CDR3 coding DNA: TGCGCCAGCAGCTTGGTGGGGGCAAATTCACCCCTCCACTTT. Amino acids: CASSLVGANSPLHF.

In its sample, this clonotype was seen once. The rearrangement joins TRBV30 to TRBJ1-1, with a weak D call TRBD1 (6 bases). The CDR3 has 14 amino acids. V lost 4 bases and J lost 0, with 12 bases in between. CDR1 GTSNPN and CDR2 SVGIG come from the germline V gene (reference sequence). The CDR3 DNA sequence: TGTGCCTGGATCCTGGACAGTCTGAACACTGAAGCTTTCTTT. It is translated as CAWILDSLNTEAFF.

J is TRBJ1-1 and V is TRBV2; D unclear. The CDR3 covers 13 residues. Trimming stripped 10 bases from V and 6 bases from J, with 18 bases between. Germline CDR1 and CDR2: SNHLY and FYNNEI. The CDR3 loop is CATQEDPLSEAFF. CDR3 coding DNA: TGTGCCACCCAGGAGGACCCCCTCTCTGAAGCTTTCTTT.

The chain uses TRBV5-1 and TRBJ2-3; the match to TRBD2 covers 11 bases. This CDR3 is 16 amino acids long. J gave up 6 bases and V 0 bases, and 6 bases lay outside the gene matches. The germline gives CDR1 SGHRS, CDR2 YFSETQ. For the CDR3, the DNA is TGCGCCAGCAGCTTGGAACTAGCGGGGGCCTCGGATACGCAGTATTTT. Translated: CASSLELAGASDTQYF.

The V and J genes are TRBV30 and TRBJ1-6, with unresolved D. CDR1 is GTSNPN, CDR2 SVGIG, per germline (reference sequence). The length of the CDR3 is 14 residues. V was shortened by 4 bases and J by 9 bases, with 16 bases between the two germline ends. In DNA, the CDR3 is TGTGCCTGGACCCCCGGACGCCTCTTTTCACCCCTCCACTTT. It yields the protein CAWTPGRLFSPLHF.

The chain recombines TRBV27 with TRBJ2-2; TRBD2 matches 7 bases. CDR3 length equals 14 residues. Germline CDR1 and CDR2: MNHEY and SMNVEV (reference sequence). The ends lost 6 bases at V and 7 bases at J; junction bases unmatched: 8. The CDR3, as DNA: TGTGCCAGCAGGAGTAGCGGGCTTAGCGGGGAGCTGTTTTTT. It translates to CASRSSGLSGELFF.

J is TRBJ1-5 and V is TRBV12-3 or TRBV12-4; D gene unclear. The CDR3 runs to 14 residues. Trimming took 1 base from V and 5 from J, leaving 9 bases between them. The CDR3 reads CASSLDRGYQPQHF. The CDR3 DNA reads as TGTGCCAGCAGTTTAGATCGGGGTTATCAGCCCCAGCATTTT.

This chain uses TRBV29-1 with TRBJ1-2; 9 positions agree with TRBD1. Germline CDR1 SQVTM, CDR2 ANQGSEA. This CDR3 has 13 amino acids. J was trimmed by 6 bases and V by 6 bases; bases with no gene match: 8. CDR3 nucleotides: TGCAGCGTGACCGACAGGGGGTCAGATGGCTACACCTTC. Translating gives CSVTDRGSDGYTF.

CDR3 bases: TGTGCCAGCAGCTTCGGGAGCATTGATTCACCCCTCCACTTT. Its protein is CASSFGSIDSPLHF. This sequence joins TRBV9 and TRBJ1-6; no firm D call. The CDR3 loop spans 14 amino acids. The V end lost 4 bases, the J end lost 8 bases, and 13 bases lay between the germline ends. Germline V gene data show CDR1 as SGDLS and CDR2 as YYNGEE.

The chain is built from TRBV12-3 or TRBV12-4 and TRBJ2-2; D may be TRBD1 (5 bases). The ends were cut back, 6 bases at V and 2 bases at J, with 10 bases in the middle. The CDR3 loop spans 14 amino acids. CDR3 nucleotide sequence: TGTGCCAGCAGCAGGGAACTTAACACCGGGGAGCTGTTTTTT. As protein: CASSRELNTGELFF.

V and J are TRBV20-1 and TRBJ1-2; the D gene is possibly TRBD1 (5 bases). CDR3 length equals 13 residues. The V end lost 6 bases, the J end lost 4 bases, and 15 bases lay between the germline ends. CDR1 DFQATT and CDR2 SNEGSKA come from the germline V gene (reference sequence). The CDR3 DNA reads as TGCAGTGCGTCACTGGGGGAAGGCTATGGCTACACCTTC. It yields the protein CSASLGEGYGYTF.

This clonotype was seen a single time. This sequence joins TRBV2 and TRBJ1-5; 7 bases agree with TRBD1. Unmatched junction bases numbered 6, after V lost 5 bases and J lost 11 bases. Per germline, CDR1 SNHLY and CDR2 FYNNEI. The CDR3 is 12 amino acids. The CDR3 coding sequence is TGTGCCAGCAGTTATGACAGGGAGGCCCAGCATTTT. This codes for CASSYDREAQHF.

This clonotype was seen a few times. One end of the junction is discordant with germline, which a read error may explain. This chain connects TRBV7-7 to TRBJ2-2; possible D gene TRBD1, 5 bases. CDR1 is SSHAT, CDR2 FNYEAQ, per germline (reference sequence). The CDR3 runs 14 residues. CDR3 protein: CASSPGQNTGELFF. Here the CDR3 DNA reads TGTGCTAGCAGCCCCGGACAGAACACCGGGGAGCTGTTTTTT.

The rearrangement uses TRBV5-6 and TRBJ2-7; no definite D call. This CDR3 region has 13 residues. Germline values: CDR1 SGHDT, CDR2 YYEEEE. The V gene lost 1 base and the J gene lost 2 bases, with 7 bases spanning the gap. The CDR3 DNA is TGTGCCAGCAGCTTGCCACATACCTACGAGCAGTACTTC. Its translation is CASSLPHTYEQYF.

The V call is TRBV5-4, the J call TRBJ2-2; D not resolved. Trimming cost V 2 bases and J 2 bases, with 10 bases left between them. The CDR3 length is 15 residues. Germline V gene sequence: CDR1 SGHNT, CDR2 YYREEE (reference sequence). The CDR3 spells CASSFSSGNTGELFF. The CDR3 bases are TGTGCCAGCAGCTTTAGTTCCGGAAACACCGGGGAGCTGTTTTTT.

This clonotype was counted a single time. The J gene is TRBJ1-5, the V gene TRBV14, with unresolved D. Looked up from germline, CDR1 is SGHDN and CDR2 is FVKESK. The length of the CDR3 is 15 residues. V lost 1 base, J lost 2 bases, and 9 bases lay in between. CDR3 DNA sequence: TGTGCCAGCAGCCAAGGTCCCGGGGGCAATCAGCCCCAGCATTTT. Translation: CASSQGPGGNQPQHF.

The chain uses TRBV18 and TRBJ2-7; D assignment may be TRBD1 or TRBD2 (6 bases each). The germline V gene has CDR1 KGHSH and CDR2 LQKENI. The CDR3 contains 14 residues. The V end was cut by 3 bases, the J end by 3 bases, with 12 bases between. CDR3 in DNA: TGTGCCAGCTCACCGAGTGGGGGGCTCTACGAGCAGTACTTC. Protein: CASSPSGGLYEQYF.

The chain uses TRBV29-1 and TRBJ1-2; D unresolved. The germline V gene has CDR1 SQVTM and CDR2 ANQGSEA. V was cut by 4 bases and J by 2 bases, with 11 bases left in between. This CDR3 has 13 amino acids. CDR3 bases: TGCAGCGTTGGTGGGCGACCCAACTATGGCTACACCTTC. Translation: CSVGGRPNYGYTF. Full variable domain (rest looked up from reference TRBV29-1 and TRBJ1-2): SAVISQKPSRDICQRGTSLTIQCQVDSQVTMMFWYRQQPGQSLTLIATANQGSEATYESGFVIDKFPISRPNLTFSTLTVSNMSPEDSSIYLCSVGGRPNYGYTFGSGTRLTVV.

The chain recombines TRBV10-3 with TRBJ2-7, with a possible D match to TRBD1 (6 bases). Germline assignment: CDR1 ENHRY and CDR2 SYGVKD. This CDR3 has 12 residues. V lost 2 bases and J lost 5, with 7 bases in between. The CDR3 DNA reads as TGTGCCATCAGTGAGGCAGGGGACGAGCAGTACTTC. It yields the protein CAISEAGDEQYF.

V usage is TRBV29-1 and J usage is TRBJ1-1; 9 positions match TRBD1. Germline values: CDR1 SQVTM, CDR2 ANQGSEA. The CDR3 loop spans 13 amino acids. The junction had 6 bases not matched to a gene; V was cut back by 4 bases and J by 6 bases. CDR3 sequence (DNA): TGCAGCGTTGGTAGGGACAGGGAAGCTGAAGCTTTCTTT. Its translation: CSVGRDREAEAFF. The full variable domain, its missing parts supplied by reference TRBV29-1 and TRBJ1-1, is SAVISQKPSRDICQRGTSLTIQCQVDSQVTMMFWYRQQPGQSLTLIATANQGSEATYESGFVIDKFPISRPNLTFSTLTVSNMSPEDSSIYLCSVGRDREAEAFFGQGTRLTVV.